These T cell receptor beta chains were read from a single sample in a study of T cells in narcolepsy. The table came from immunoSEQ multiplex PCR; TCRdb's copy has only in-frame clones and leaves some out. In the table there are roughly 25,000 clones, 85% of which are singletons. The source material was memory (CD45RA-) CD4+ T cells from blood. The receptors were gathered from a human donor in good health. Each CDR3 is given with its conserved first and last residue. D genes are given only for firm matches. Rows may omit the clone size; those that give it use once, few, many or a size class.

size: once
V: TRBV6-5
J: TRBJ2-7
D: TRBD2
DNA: TGTGCCAGCAGTTACTCCGCGGGACTAGCGGGAGTCGAGCAGTACTTC
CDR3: CASSYSAGLAGVEQYF

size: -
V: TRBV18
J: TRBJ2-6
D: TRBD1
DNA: TGTGCCAGCTCATCAAAGAACCTCGCCGGGACAGGGGTTTTCTCTGGGGCCAACGTCCTGACTTTC
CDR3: CASSSKNLAGTGVFSGANVLTF

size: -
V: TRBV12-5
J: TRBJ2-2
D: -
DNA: TGTGCTAGTGGTTTGGTACACAGTTTAACAGCCTCGAACACCGGGGAGCTGTTTTTT
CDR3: CASGLVHSLTASNTGELFF

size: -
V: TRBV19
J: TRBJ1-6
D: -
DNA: TGTGCCAGTAGTGCTCAACAGGGAGATGGCTCACCCCTCCACTTT
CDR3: CASSAQQGDGSPLHF

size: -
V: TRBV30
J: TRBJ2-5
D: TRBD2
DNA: TGTGCCTGGAGACTAGCGGGAGGTAAAGAGACCCAGTACTTC
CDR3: CAWRLAGGKETQYF

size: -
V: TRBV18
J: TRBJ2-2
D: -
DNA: TGTGCCAGCTCACCGGGGAGTGGGAACACCGGGGAGCTGTTTTTT
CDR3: CASSPGSGNTGELFF

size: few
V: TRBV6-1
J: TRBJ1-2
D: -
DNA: TGTGCCAGCAGTGAAGCGAGAACGGGGAACTATGGCTACACCTTC
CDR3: CASSEARTGNYGYTF

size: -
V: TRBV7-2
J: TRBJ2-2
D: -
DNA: TGTGCCAGCAGCTTAAAGTTAACGGAGCTGTTTTTT
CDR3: CASSLKLTELFF

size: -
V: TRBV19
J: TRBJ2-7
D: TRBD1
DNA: TGTGCCAGTAGTATCTCGACAGGGGGACCCTACGAGCAGTACTTC
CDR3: CASSISTGGPYEQYF

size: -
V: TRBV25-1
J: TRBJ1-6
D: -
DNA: TGTGCCAGTTCGGACAGCTATAATTCACCCCTCCACTTT
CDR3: CASSDSYNSPLHF

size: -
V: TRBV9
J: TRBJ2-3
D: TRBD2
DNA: TGTGCCAGCGCGGAGGGAGGGCTGGCAGATACGCAGTATTTT
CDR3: CASAEGGLADTQYF

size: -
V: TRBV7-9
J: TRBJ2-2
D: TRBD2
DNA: TGTGCCAGCAGCTTAGGCATTAGCGGGATAGGGAACACCGGGGAGCTGTTTTTT
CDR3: CASSLGISGIGNTGELFF

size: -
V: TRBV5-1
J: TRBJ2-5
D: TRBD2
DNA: TGCGCCAGCGGAGGGAGGGCGGGAGTAAGTGAAGAGACCCAGTACTTC
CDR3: CASGGRAGVSEETQYF

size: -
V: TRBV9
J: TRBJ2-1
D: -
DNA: TGTGCCAGCACCGCGGGACCCACTGGGAATGAGCAGTTCTTC
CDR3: CASTAGPTGNEQFF

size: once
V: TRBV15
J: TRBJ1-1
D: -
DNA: TGTGCCACCAGCAGTCTGACATCTCCTTCCGAAGCTTTCTTT
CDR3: CATSSLTSPSEAFF

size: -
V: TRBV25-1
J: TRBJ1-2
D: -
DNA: TGTGCCAGCAGTGGTGGAGGGGCCATCTACACCTTC
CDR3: CASSGGGAIYTF

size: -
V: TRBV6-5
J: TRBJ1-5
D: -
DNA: TGTGCCATCAGTGTCGGAGAATACAGCAATCAGCCCCAGCATTTT
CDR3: CAISVGEYSNQPQHF

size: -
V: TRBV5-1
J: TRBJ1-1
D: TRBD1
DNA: TGCGCCAGCAGCACGGACAGGGCCAACCTTAACACTGAAGCTTTCTTT
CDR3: CASSTDRANLNTEAFF

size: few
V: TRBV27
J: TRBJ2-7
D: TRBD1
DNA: TGTGCCAGCAGTGTTGGACAGGGCTCCTACGAGCAGTACTTC
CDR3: CASSVGQGSYEQYF

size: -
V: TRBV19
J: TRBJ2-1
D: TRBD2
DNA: TGTGCCAGTATAGGGGGTAGAGGCGGGAGGGAGTGGGCCTACAATGAGCAGTTCTTC
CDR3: CASIGGRGGREWAYNEQFF

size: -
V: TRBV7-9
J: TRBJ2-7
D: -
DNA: TGTGCCAGCAGCTTCAACTACGAGCAGTACTTC
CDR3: CASSFNYEQYF

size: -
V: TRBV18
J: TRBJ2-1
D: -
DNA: TGTGCCAGCCCTAGAACCGCGGGCCTTTCCTACAATGAGCAGTTCTTC
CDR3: CASPRTAGLSYNEQFF

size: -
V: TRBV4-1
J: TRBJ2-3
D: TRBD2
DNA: TGCGCCAGCAGCCAGGGACTAGAGGCAGATACGCAGTATTTT
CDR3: CASSQGLEADTQYF

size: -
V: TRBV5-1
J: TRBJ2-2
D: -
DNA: TGCGCCAGCAGCTTGGTAACCACCACCGGGGAGCTGTTTTTT
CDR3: CASSLVTTTGELFF

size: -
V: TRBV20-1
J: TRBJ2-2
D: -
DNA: TGCAGCGCTAACGGGGGCGGGGAGCTGTTTTTT
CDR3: CSANGGGELFF

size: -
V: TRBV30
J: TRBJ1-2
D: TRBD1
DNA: TGTGCCTGGAGTGCCCTGACAGGGGGCGTTGGCTACACCTTC
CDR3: CAWSALTGGVGYTF

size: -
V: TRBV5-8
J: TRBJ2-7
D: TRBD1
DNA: TGTGCCAGCAGCTTGACAGGGGGCGCGAACTCCTACGAGCAGTACTTC
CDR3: CASSLTGGANSYEQYF

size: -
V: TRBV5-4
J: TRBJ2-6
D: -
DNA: TGTGCCAGCAGCTTGATGGGTATCGGATCTGGGGCCAACGTCCTGACTTTC
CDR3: CASSLMGIGSGANVLTF

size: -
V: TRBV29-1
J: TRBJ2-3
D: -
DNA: TGCAGCGTCGGACAGGGAGGGTCGGCAGATACGCAGTATTTT
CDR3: CSVGQGGSADTQYF

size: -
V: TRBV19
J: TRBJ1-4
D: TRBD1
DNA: TGTGCCAGTAGTATCCAGGGGGCCGGCACTAATGAAAAACTGTTTTTT
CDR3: CASSIQGAGTNEKLFF

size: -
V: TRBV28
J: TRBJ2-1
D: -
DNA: TGTGCCAGCAGTTTAGGGCCATACAATGAGCAGTTCTTC
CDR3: CASSLGPYNEQFF

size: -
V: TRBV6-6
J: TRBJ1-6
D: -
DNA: TGTGCCAGCCGGGTGGGGGCATCACCCCTCCACTTT
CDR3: CASRVGASPLHF

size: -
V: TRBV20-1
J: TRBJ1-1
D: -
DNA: TGCAGTGAGGCAGAAACTGAAGCTTTCTTT
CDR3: CSEAETEAFF

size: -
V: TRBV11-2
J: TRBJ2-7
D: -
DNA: TGTGCCAGCAGCCTCGGGGGGCCCTACGAGCAGTACTTC
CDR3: CASSLGGPYEQYF

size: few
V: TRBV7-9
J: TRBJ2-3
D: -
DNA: TGTGCCAGCAGCTTAGTGGGGGGTACGCAGTATTTT
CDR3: CASSLVGGTQYF

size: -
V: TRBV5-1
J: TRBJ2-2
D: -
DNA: TGCGCCAGCAGCTTGGCAGCCAGCAACACCGGGGAGCTGTTTTTT
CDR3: CASSLAASNTGELFF

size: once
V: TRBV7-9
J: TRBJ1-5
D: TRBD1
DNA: TGTGCCAGCAGCCCATCGCGGACAGGCCACGGCAATCAGCCCCAGCATTTT
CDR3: CASSPSRTGHGNQPQHF

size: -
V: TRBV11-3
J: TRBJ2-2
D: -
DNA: TGTGCCAGCAGCGCCCTGACAGGCACCGGGGAGCTGTTTTTT
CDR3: CASSALTGTGELFF

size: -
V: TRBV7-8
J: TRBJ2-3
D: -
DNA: TGTGCCAGCAGCCCTAGTCGCGGTTCTGATACGCAGTATTTT
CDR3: CASSPSRGSDTQYF

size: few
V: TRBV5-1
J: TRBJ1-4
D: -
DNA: TGCGCCAGCAGCTTGACAGGAAGGGGGGGCAATGAAAAACTGTTTTTT
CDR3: CASSLTGRGGNEKLFF

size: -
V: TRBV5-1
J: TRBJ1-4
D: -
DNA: TGCGCCAGCAGCCGAAACCTGGGGAGGAATGAAAAACTGTTTTTT
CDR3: CASSRNLGRNEKLFF

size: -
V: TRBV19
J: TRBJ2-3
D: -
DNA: TGTGCCAGTAGGCATGCGGCAGATACGCAGTATTTT
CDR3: CASRHAADTQYF

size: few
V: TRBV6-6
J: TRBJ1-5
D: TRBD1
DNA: TGTGCCAGCAGGCCTACAGGGGGCCTCGAAAAACAGCCCCAGCATTTT
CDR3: CASRPTGGLEKQPQHF

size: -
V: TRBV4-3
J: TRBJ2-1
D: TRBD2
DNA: TGCGCCAGCAGCCAAGATAGCGGGAGCTCCTACAATGAGCAGTTCTTC
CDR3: CASSQDSGSSYNEQFF

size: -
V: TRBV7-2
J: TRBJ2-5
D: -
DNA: TGTGCCAGCAGCTTAGGAGTTGGGGGGCGCGGAGGAGACTTC
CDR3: CASSLGVGGRGGDF

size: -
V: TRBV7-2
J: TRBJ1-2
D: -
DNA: TGTGCCAGCAGCTTGGGGGGGTCAGAGGGCTACACCTTC
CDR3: CASSLGGSEGYTF

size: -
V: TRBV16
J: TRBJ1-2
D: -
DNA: TGTGCCAGCAGCCAAGGCGTGGGCTATGGCTACACCTTC
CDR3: CASSQGVGYGYTF

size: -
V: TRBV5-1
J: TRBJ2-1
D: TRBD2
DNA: TGCGCCAGCAGCTTGGTCGGGAGGGGGAACAATGAGCAGTTCTTC
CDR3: CASSLVGRGNNEQFF

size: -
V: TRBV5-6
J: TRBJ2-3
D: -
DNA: TGTGCCAGCAGCACAGGAGATACGCAGTATTTT
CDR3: CASSTGDTQYF

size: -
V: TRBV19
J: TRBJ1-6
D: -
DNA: TGTGCCAGTAAAAACAGGGTTAATTCACCCCTCCACTTT
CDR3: CASKNRVNSPLHF

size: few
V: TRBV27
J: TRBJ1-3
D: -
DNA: TGTGCCAGCAGCCCCGGGGGTGTGGGGGCCGCAGGCTCCGGAAACACCATATATTTT
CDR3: CASSPGGVGAAGSGNTIYF